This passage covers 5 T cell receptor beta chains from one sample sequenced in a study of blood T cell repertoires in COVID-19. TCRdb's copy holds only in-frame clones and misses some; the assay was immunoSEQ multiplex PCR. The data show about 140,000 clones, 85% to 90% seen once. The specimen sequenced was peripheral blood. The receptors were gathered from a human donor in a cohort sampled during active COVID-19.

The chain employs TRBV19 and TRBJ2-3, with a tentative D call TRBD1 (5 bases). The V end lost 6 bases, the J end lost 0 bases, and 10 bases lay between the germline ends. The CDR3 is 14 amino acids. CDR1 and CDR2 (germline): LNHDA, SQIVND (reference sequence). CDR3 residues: CASSQTVSTDTQYF. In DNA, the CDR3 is TGTGCCAGTAGCCAGACAGTTAGCACAGATACGCAGTATTTT.

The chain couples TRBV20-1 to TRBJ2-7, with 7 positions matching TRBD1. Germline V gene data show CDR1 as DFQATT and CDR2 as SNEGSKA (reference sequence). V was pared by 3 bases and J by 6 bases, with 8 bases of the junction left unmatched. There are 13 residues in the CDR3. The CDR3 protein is CSASRDTGAEQYF. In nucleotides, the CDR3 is TGCAGTGCTAGTCGCGACACAGGGGCCGAGCAGTACTTC.

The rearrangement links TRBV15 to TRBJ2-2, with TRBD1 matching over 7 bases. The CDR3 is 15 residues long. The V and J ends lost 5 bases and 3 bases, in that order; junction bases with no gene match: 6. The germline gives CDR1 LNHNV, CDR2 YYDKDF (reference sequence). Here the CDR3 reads CATSGYDRDTGELFF. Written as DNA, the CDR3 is TGTGCCACCAGCGGGTACGACAGGGACACCGGGGAGCTGTTTTTT. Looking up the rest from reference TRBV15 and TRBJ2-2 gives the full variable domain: DAMVIQNPRYQVTQFGKPVTLSCSQTLNHNVMYWYQQKSSQAPKLLFHYYDKDFNNEADTPDNFQSRRPNTSFCFLDIRSPGLGDTAMYLCATSGYDRDTGELFFGEGSRLTVL.

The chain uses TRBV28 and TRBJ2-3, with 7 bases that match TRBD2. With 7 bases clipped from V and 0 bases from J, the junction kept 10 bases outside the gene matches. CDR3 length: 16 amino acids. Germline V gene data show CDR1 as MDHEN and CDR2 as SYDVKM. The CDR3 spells CASNPGGYSSTDTQYF. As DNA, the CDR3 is TGTGCCAGCAACCCCGGGGGGTACTCTAGCACAGATACGCAGTATTTT.

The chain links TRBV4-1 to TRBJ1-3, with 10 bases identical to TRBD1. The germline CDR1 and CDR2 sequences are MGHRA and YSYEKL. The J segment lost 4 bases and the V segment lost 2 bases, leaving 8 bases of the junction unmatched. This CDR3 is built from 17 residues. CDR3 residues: CASSQYLGQGPGNTIYF. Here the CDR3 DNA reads TGCGCCAGCAGCCAATATCTGGGACAGGGGCCCGGAAACACCATATATTTT.